This TCR beta chain appears in the sequencing data of a study of OX40 agonist ivuxolimab in advanced cancers. About the research overall: Ivuxolimab, an antibody that agonizes OX40 (CD134), was administered to the patients. Administration of intravenous ivuxolimab to patients occurred every 2 weeks at 0.01 to 10 mg/kg.

Study-level points and caveats: Within 6 weeks, CD4+ and CD8+ blood T cells expanded clonally at 0.1 to 3.0 mg/kg. On average, CD8+ T cells showed a greater number of expanded clones than CD4+.

Concerning this clone itself: Antigen: not known.

Per germline, CDR1 MRHNA and CDR2 SNTAGT. The CDR3 has 13 residues. Trimming removed 5 bases at V and 3 bases at J, with 7 bases between. Data came from immunoSEQ multiplex PCR; TCRdb stores just in-frame clones and leaves some out. The repertoire holds around 12,000 clones, with around 90% as singletons. The TCR sequence derives from an adult with an advanced solid tumor such as melanoma, head and neck, liver or kidney cancer. The starting material was CD4+ or CD8+ T cells sorted from blood, obtained in a trial of the OX40 agonist ivuxolimab. The chain combines TRBV6-4 with TRBJ2-2, with D perhaps matching TRBD1 (5 bases). Written as DNA, the CDR3 is TGTGCCAGCAGTTCGACAGACACCGGGGAGCTGTTTTTT. Protein: CASSSTDTGELFF.